The 7 T cell receptor beta chains below come from one sample, sequenced in a study of blood T cell repertoires in COVID-19 (dated by TCRdb to the early 2020s). To prepare the library, the immunoSEQ multiplex PCR assay was applied. TCRdb stores this immuneACCESS table with in-frame sequences only. Part of the clones is absent; in the studies checked, under half of the shortfall reflects unresolved V genes, and no reason is known for the rest. The table for this sample lists 150,000 to 200,000 clones; more than 70% of them were counted only once. The top ten clones comprise 8.2% of the sample. Specimen: peripheral blood. Receptor source: a woman aged 55-70 years with acute or convalescent COVID-19.

This clone was seen a single time. This chain joins TRBV6-5 and TRBJ1-2; 8 bases line up with TRBD1. The trim removed 8 bases at V and 1 base at J, leaving 3 bases unmatched. CDR1 MNHEY and CDR2 SVGAGI come from the germline V gene. This CDR3 spans 13 amino acids. The CDR3 bases are TGTGCCAGCTCCAGGGGGCGTAACTATGGCTACACCTTC. Translation: CASSRGRNYGYTF.

This chain links TRBV3-1 (or the pseudogene TRBV3-2) with TRBJ1-1, with D hard to call. CDR1 is LGHDT and CDR2 is YNNKEL in the germline V gene (reference sequence). The CDR3 totals 14 residues. The V gene lost 1 base and the J gene lost 5 bases, with 11 bases spanning the gap. CDR3 nucleotides: TGTGCCAGCAGCCAAGGAAGGAGGATTACTGAAGCTTTCTTT. As protein: CASSQGRRITEAFF.

This chain joins TRBV5-1 and TRBJ2-3, with TRBD2 matching 12 bases. V lost 4 bases to trimming and J lost 8 bases; unmatched junction nucleotides: 8. The CDR3 has 15 amino acids. Germline CDR1 is SGHRS and CDR2 is YFSETQ. The CDR3 region is CASSPTSGSSVTQYF. Here the CDR3 DNA reads TGCGCCAGCAGCCCGACTAGCGGGAGTTCTGTTACGCAGTATTTT. The full variable domain, with the rest looked up from reference TRBV5-1 and TRBJ2-3, is KAGVTQTPRYLIKTRGQQVTLSCSPISGHRSVSWYQQTPGQGLQFLFEYFSETQRNKGNFPGRFSGRQFSNSRSEMNVSTLELGDSALYLCASSPTSGSSVTQYFGPGTRLTVL.

This clone was recorded only once. This rearrangement joins TRBV6-5 to TRBJ2-2; a weak D match, TRBD2 (7 bases). V was shortened by 4 bases and J by 5 bases, with 17 bases between the two germline ends. CDR1 MNHEY and CDR2 SVGAGI come from the germline V gene. The CDR3 consists of 16 residues. This CDR3 is CASSLIGGARTGELFF. In DNA form, the CDR3 reads TGTGCCAGCAGTTTGATTGGGGGGGCGCGGACCGGGGAGCTGTTTTTT.

CDR3 amino acids: CASSLLAGLHEQYF. The CDR3 nucleotides read TGTGCCAGCAGCCTCCTAGCGGGATTGCACGAGCAGTACTTC. The chain has TRBV6-6 and TRBJ2-7; 9 bases fit TRBD2. Unmatched junction bases numbered 8, after V lost 6 bases and J lost 5 bases. There are 14 residues in the CDR3. CDR1 MNHNY and CDR2 SVGAGI come from the germline V gene (reference sequence).

The V and J genes are TRBV6-1 and TRBJ1-5; possible D gene TRBD1, 5 bases. Trimming stripped 3 bases from V and 8 bases from J, with 20 bases between. This CDR3 region has 16 residues. From germline, CDR1 is MNHNS and CDR2 SASEGT. CDR3 amino acids: CASSDAATAWGEPQHF. In nucleotides, the CDR3 is TGTGCCAGCAGTGATGCCGCGACAGCCTGGGGGGAGCCCCAGCATTTT.

This clone has only one observation. The chain carries TRBV6-4 and TRBJ2-3; tentative D call: TRBD1 (5 bases). The germline gives CDR1 MRHNA, CDR2 SNTAGT. CDR3 size: 16 residues. Trimming pared 0 bases from V and 5 bases from J, leaving 15 bases between. The CDR3 region has the DNA TGTGCCAGCAGTGACTCTCGGGCGGCAGGGCGAGATACGCAGTATTTT. Translating it yields CASSDSRAAGRDTQYF.